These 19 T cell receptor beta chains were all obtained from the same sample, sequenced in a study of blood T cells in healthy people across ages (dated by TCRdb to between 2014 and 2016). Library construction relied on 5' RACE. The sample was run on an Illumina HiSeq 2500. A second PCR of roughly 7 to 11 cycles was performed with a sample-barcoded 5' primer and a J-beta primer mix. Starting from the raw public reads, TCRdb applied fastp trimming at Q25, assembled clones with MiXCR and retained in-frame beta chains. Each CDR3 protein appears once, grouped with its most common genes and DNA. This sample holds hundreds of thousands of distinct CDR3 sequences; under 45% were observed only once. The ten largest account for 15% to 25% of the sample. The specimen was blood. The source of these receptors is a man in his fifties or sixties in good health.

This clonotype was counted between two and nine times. In DNA form, the CDR3 reads TGTGCCAGCAGCTTAAAGACAGGGGCCAACTACGAGCAGTACTTC. Translated: CASSLKTGANYEQYF. The chain couples TRBV7-2 to TRBJ2-7, with 8 nucleotides matching TRBD1. The CDR3 is 15 residues long. Germline V gives CDR1 SGHTA, CDR2 FQGNSA. V lost 2 bases to trimming and J lost 3 bases; unmatched junction nucleotides: 6.

The CDR3 reads CASSGTGTKNYGYTF. CDR3 in DNA: TGTGCCAGCAGTGGGACAGGGACTAAAAACTATGGCTACACCTTC. The V call is TRBV27, the J call TRBJ1-2; 9 bases agree with TRBD1. Germline V lookup: CDR1 MNHEY, CDR2 SMNVEV (reference sequence). The junction had 6 bases not matched to a gene; V was cut back by 5 bases and J by 2 bases. The CDR3 length is 15 residues.

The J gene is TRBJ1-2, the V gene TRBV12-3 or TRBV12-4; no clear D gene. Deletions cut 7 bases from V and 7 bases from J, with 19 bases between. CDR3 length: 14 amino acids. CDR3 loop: CASTPTGGYRGYTF. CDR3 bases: TGTGCCAGCACCCCGACGGGAGGGTATCGTGGCTACACCTTC.

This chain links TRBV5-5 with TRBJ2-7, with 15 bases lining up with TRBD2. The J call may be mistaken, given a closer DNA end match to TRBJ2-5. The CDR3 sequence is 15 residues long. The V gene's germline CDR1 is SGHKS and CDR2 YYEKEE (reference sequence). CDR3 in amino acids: CASSWTSGGEETQYF. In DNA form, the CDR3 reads TGTGCCAGCAGCTGGACTAGCGGGGGGGAGGAGACCCAGTACTTC.

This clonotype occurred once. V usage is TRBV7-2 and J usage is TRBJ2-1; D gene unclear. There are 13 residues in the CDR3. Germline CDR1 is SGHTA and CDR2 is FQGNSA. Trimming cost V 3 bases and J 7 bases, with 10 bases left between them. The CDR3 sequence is CASSFARGNEQFF. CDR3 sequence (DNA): TGTGCCAGCAGCTTCGCAAGAGGAAATGAGCAGTTCTTC.

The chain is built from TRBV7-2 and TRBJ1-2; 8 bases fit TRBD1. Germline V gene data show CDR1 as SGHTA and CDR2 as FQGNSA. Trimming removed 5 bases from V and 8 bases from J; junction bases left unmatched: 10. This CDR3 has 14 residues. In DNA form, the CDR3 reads TGTGCCAGCAGCCGTGTGGCAGGGGGCTTGGGCTACACCTTC. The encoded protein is CASSRVAGGLGYTF.

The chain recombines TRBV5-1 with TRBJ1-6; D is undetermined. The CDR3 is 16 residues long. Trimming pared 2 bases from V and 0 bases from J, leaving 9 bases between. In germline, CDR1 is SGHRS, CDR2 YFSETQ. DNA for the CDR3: TGCGCCAGCAGCTTCGATCAGCGCTCCTATAATTCACCCCTCCACTTT. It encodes CASSFDQRSYNSPLHF.

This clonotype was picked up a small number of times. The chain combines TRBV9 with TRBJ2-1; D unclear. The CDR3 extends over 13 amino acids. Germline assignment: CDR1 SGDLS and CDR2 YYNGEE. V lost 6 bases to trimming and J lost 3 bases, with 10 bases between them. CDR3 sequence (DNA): TGTGCCAGCACCGATGGAAACTACAATGAGCAGTTCTTC. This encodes CASTDGNYNEQFF.

CDR3 in DNA: TGTGCCTGGAGTTTAAACGGCGGGACTGAAAAACTGTTTTTT. This gives the protein CAWSLNGGTEKLFF. V and J are TRBV30 and TRBJ1-4; TRBD1 is a possible D gene (5 bases). The CDR3 extends over 14 amino acids. Trimming shortened V by 2 bases and J by 7 bases, and 14 bases separated the two germline ends. CDR1 and CDR2 from the germline V gene are GTSNPN and SVGIG (reference sequence). Variable domain in full (rest from reference TRBV30 and TRBJ1-4): SQTIHQWPATLVQPVGSPLSLECTVEGTSNPNLYWYRQAAGRGLQLLFYSVGIGQISSEVPQNLSASRPQDRQFILSSKKLLLSDSGFYLCAWSLNGGTEKLFFGSGTQLSVL.

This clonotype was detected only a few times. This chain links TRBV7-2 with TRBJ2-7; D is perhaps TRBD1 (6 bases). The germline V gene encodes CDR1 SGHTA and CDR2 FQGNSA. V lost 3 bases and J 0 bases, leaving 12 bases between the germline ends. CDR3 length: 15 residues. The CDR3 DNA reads TGTGCCAGCAGCTTGGGGGCCCTCAGCTCCTACGAGCAGTACTTC. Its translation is CASSLGALSSYEQYF.

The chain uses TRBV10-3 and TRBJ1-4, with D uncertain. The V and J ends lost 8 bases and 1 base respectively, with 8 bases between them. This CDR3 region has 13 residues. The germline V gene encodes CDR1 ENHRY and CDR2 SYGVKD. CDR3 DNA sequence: TGTGCCATCTCGGCGGGAACTAATGAAAAACTGTTTTTT. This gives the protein CAISAGTNEKLFF.

CDR3 sequence: CSARARGLYEQYF. CDR3 bases: TGCAGTGCTAGAGCCAGGGGGTTGTACGAGCAGTACTTC. The chain joins TRBV20-1 to TRBJ2-7; 7 nucleotides line up with TRBD1. V was pared by 1 base and J by 4 bases, with 4 bases of the junction left unmatched. This CDR3 region has 13 residues. Germline CDR1 is DFQATT and CDR2 is SNEGSKA (reference sequence).

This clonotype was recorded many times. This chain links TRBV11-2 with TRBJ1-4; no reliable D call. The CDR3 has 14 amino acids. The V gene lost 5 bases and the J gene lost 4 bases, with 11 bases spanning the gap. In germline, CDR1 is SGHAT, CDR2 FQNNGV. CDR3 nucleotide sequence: TGTGCCAGCAGCCCTCGGCCTTTTAATGAAAAACTGTTTTTT. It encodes CASSPRPFNEKLFF.

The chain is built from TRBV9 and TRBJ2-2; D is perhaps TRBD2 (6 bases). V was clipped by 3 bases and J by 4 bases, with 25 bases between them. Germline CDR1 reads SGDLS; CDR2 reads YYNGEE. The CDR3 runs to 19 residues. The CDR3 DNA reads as TGTGCCAGCAGCGCCATCCCCCCGGGGGTACGGCGGGGCACCGGGGAGCTGTTTTTT. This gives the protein CASSAIPPGVRRGTGELFF. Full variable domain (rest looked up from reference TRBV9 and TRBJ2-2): DSGVTQTPKHLITATGQRVTLRCSPRSGDLSVYWYQQSLDQGLQFLIQYYNGEERAKGNILERFSAQQFPDLHSELNLSSLELGDSALYFCASSAIPPGVRRGTGELFFGEGSRLTVL.

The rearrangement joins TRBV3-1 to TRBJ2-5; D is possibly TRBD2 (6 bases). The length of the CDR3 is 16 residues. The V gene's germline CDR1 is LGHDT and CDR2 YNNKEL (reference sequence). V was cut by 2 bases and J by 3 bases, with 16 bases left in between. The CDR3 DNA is TGTGCCAGCAGCCAACCAGGCGGGACTGTCGAAGAGACCCAGTACTTC. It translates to CASSQPGGTVEETQYF.

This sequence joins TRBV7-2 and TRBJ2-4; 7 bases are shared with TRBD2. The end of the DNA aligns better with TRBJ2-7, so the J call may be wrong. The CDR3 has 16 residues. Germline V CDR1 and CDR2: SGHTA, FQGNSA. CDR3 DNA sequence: TGTGCCAGCAGACTATATTCTAGCGGAAGCTCCTACGAGCAGTACTTC. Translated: CASRLYSSGSSYEQYF.

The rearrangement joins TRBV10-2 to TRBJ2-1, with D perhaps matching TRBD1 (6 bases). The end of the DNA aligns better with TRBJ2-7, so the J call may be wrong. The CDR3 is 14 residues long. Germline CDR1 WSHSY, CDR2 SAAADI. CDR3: CASGSGQGWDEQYF. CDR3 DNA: TGCGCCAGCGGCTCGGGACAAGGGTGGGATGAGCAGTACTTC.

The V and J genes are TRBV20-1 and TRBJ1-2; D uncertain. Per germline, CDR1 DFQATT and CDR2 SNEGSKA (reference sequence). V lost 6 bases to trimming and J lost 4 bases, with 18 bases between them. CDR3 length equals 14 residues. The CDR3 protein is CSASGGSPFYGYTF. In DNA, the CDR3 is TGCAGTGCCAGTGGAGGGTCCCCCTTCTATGGCTACACCTTC.

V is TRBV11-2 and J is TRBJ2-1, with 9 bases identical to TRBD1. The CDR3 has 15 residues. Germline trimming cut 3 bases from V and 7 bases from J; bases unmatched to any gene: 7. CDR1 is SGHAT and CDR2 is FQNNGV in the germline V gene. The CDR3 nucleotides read TGTGCCAGCAGCTTCAGGGACAGGGAAGCTAATGAGCAGTTCTTC. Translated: CASSFRDREANEQFF.